Below, one T cell receptor (beta chain) is given with its context. This specimen comes from a study of blood T cell repertoires in COVID-19. Assay: immunoSEQ multiplex PCR; the TCRdb copy retains only in-frame clones and omits some. The sample lists more than 140,000 clones, 80% to 90% occurring once. The CDR3 spans 14 residues. CDR1 and CDR2 from the germline V gene are SGHRS and YFSETQ. V gave up 0 bases and J gave up 7 bases, with 10 bases separating them. This chain connects TRBV5-1 to TRBJ2-2; D may be TRBD2 (6 bases). Sequenced: peripheral blood. This TCR derives from a woman aged 45-60 years in a cohort sampled during active or convalescent COVID-19. Here the CDR3 reads CASSLGGAGGELFF. The CDR3 DNA reads TGCGCCAGCAGCTTGGGCGGGGCCGGCGGGGAGCTGTTTTTT.